These T cell receptor beta chains were read from a single sample in a study of blood T cell repertoires in COVID-19. Clones were read by immunoSEQ multiplex PCR, and TCRdb kept only the in-frame ones, dropping some. Of some 200,000 clones listed, roughly 82% were seen once; the top ten hold 12%. The material sequenced was PBMCs or T cells enriched from blood (not recorded which). The receptor set was obtained from a middle-aged man who had recovered from COVID-19. CDR3s include the opening cysteine and the closing phenylalanine or tryptophan. The D gene is left open where the match is weak. Clone sizes are given selectively: once, few, many, or a class where the clone is expanded.

TRBV28,-,TRBD1,TRBJ1-5,CASRKTGGYQPQHF,TGTGCCAGTCGCAAGACAGGGGGCTATCAGCCCCAGCATTTT
TRBV7-2,-,-,TRBJ2-4,CASSFGNIQYF,TGTGCCAGCAGCTTCGGAAACATTCAGTACTTC
TRBV30,-,TRBD1,TRBJ2-1,CAWSVLWTGANEQFF,TGTGCCTGGAGTGTACTCTGGACAGGGGCGAATGAGCAGTTCTTC
TRBV29-1,-,TRBD1,TRBJ2-5,CSVGRGLGSGETQYF,TGCAGCGTTGGTAGGGGGCTAGGGTCCGGAGAGACCCAGTACTTC
TRBV30,-,-,TRBJ2-1,CACPGSYNEQFF,TGTGCCTGTCCGGGGTCCTACAATGAGCAGTTCTTC
TRBV5-4,-,-,TRBJ1-1,CASSLEQGGTEAFF,TGTGCCAGCAGCTTGGAGCAGGGTGGCACTGAAGCTTTCTTT
TRBV7-6,-,-,TRBJ2-7,CASSALGTNVAGPDEQYF,TGTGCCAGCAGCGCCCTTGGGACCAACGTCGCGGGGCCCGACGAGCAGTACTTC
TRBV30,-,-,TRBJ2-7,CAWSKPGVAEQYF,TGTGCCTGGAGTAAACCAGGGGTTGCGGAGCAGTACTTC
TRBV27,-,TRBD1,TRBJ1-6,CASSPRQGSYNSPLHF,TGTGCCAGCAGTCCGCGACAGGGTTCCTATAATTCACCCCTCCACTTT
TRBV4-3,-,-,TRBJ2-6,CASSQDLYVGANVLTF,TGCGCCAGCAGCCAAGATCTATACGTCGGGGCCAACGTCCTGACTTTC
TRBV5-1,once,-,TRBJ2-3,CASSALSGGADTQYF,TGCGCCAGCAGCGCACTTAGCGGAGGAGCAGATACGCAGTATTTT
TRBV9,-,-,TRBJ1-4,CASNKGNEKLFF,TGTGCCAGCAATAAGGGGAATGAAAAACTGTTTTTT
TRBV6-5,-,-,TRBJ1-1,CASRLGLNTEAFF,TGTGCCAGCAGGCTGGGCTTGAACACTGAAGCTTTCTTT
TRBV5-1,-,TRBD2,TRBJ2-1,CASSNSWLAGALATYNEQFF,TGCGCCAGCAGCAACTCGTGGCTAGCGGGAGCTCTGGCAACCTACAATGAGCAGTTCTTC
TRBV7-9,-,-,TRBJ1-2,CASSLYLSGEIDYGYTF,TGTGCCAGCAGCTTATACCTCTCGGGGGAGATTGACTATGGCTACACCTTC
TRBV27,many,-,TRBJ2-1,CASGLIGPSGEQFF,TGTGCCAGCGGCTTAATAGGACCTTCAGGGGAGCAGTTCTTC
TRBV29-1,-,-,TRBJ1-4,CSGKDGGHEKLFF,TGCAGCGGGAAGGACGGAGGCCATGAAAAACTGTTTTTT
TRBV18,-,-,TRBJ2-7,CASSPGRGAYEQYF,TGTGCCAGCTCACCTGGCAGGGGGGCTTACGAGCAGTACTTC
TRBV2,-,-,TRBJ1-2,CASSEEGNYGYTF,TGTGCCAGCAGTGAGGAGGGGAACTATGGCTACACCTTC
TRBV3-1/TRBV3-2,once,-,TRBJ2-1,CASSQTRDNEQFF,TGTGCCAGCAGCCAGACCAGGGACAATGAGCAGTTCTTC
TRBV4-3,-,-,TRBJ1-2,CASSQEFPQYYGYTF,TGCGCCAGCAGCCAAGAGTTCCCACAGTACTATGGCTACACCTTC
TRBV11-1,-,-,TRBJ2-4,CASSLGQGLGIQYF,TGTGCCAGCAGCTTAGGTCAGGGCCTGGGCATTCAGTACTTC
TRBV21-1,-,-,TRBJ1-2,CASSSRTGGNYGYTF,TGTGCCAGCAGCTCCCGGACAGGGGGCAACTATGGCTACACCTTC
TRBV30,-,TRBD1,TRBJ1-2,CAWSPGGRGYTF,TGTGCCTGGAGCCCAGGGGGCCGGGGCTACACCTTC
TRBV7-9,-,TRBD2,TRBJ2-1,CASSSLAGGGDEQFF,TGTGCCAGCAGCTCTCTAGCGGGAGGGGGCGATGAGCAGTTCTTC
TRBV12-3/TRBV12-4,once,-,TRBJ1-1,CASSNGQMAFF,TGTGCCAGCAGCAATGGACAGATGGCTTTCTTT
TRBV5-1,-,-,TRBJ2-2,CASSWGGADTGELFF,TGCGCCAGCAGCTGGGGGGGCGCGGACACCGGGGAGCTGTTTTTT
TRBV5-1,-,-,TRBJ2-2,CASSFGQTEPGELFF,TGCGCCAGCAGCTTCGGACAGACAGAGCCCGGGGAGCTGTTTTTT
TRBV30,-,-,TRBJ1-4,CAWSVLELRTGKLFF,TGTGCCTGGAGTGTACTTGAACTCCGTACGGGAAAACTGTTTTTT
TRBV19,-,-,TRBJ2-7,CASRSQGSYEQYF,TGTGCCAGTAGATCCCAGGGTTCCTACGAGCAGTACTTC
TRBV15,-,TRBD1,TRBJ1-1,CATSRVATGAEAFF,TGTGCCACCAGCAGAGTCGCGACAGGGGCTGAAGCTTTCTTT
TRBV7-9,-,TRBD2,TRBJ2-1,CASSFQWTSGSDGEQFF,TGTGCCAGCAGCTTCCAATGGACTAGCGGGAGCGACGGTGAGCAGTTCTTC
TRBV25-1,-,-,TRBJ2-3,CASSPSRAGSSPDTQYF,TGTGCCAGCAGTCCCTCACGAGCCGGGAGCTCCCCAGATACGCAGTATTTT
TRBV19,-,-,TRBJ2-3,CASTVGHTRDTQYF,TGTGCCAGTACAGTAGGACACACAAGGGATACGCAGTATTTT
TRBV7-9,few,-,TRBJ1-5,CASSPLFQAQPQHF,TGTGCCAGCAGTCCACTCTTCCAGGCTCAGCCCCAGCATTTT
TRBV6-5,-,TRBD1,TRBJ2-6,CASSYSGQPGANVLTF,TGTGCCAGCAGTTACTCGGGACAGCCTGGGGCCAACGTCCTGACTTTC
TRBV6-1,-,-,TRBJ1-4,CASSVRQVATNEKLFF,TGTGCCAGCAGTGTAAGACAGGTGGCAACTAATGAAAAACTGTTTTTT
TRBV4-2,once,-,TRBJ2-7,CASSLSPPLEQYF,TGTGCCAGCAGCCTGAGTCCTCCCCTGGAGCAGTACTTC